The clone carrying this T cell receptor (beta chain) was seen once. The junction departs from germline at one end; a sequencing error may be responsible. This CDR3 comprises 16 residues. Germline V gives CDR1 SGHTA, CDR2 FQGNSA. This sample is drawn from a study of response to subunit inactivated influenza vaccine. TCRdb re-analysed the RT-PCR reads in MiXCR, keeping a single row per CDR3 protein. The sample yields 550,000 to 800,000 distinct CDR3 sequences, over 11% seen once. The rearrangement links TRBV7-2 to TRBJ2-5, with 9 bases matching TRBD2. This receptor was obtained from a man in his fifties who received an inactivated influenza vaccine. Sample: PBMCs from blood, taken 14 to 15 days before vaccination. The CDR3 reads CASNLTPSGNQETQYF. For the CDR3, the DNA is TGTGCCAGCAACTTAACTCCTAGCGGGAACCAAGAGACCCAGTACTTC.